This entry lists 13 T cell receptor beta chains sequenced from one sample in a study of cytomegalovirus exposure and HLA in healthy donors. Primers for the PCR totalled 60 Vbeta and 13 Jbeta. Data came from immunoSEQ multiplex PCR; TCRdb stores just in-frame clones and leaves some out. The table lists roughly 140,000 clones, around 78% of them singletons. Sequencing input: PBMCs. The receptors derive from a middle-aged woman in good health and CMV-seropositive.

This clone was picked up one time. CDR3 nucleotide sequence: TGTGCCAGCAGCTTAGTTCGGGGAGACGGAGCTTTCTTT. It specifies CASSLVRGDGAFF. J is TRBJ1-1 and V is TRBV7-2, with D unclear. Trimming left V 1 base short and J 10 bases short, with 13 bases between. Germline CDR1 and CDR2: SGHTA and FQGNSA. The CDR3 length is 13 residues.

This sequence joins TRBV21-1 and TRBJ2-7; TRBD2 is the table's D call, not checked against the DNA. TRBV21-1 is listed as a pseudogene. This CDR3 is 14 amino acids long. CDR3 nucleotides: TGTGCCAGCAGCCCCCACTCGAGCTCCTACGAGCAGTACTTC. It specifies CASSPHSSSYEQYF.

The rearrangement joins TRBV2 to TRBJ1-1; 7 nucleotides line up with TRBD1. Germline V gene lookup returns CDR1 SNHLY and CDR2 FYNNEI. The CDR3 is made up of 14 amino acids. V shed 6 bases and J 1 base; nucleotides not matched to a gene: 5. The CDR3 DNA reads as TGTGCCAGCAGACGACAGGGTTGGAACACTGAAGCTTTCTTT. Its protein product is CASRRQGWNTEAFF.

The chain joins TRBV27 to TRBJ2-7; the match to TRBD2 covers 11 bases. V was pared by 2 bases and J by 8 bases, with 8 bases of the junction left unmatched. The CDR3 extends over 15 amino acids. CDR1 is MNHEY, CDR2 SMNVEV, per germline (reference sequence). The CDR3 here is CASSLRPLAGVQQYF. The CDR3 bases are TGTGCCAGCAGTTTAAGGCCACTAGCGGGAGTGCAGCAGTACTTC.

This clone has just one count. V usage is TRBV5-1 and J usage is TRBJ2-5, with 7 bases identical to TRBD2. The germline gives CDR1 SGHRS, CDR2 YFSETQ. This CDR3 has 16 amino acids. Germline trimming cut 4 bases from V and 4 bases from J; bases unmatched to any gene: 13. The CDR3 sequence: CASSPFEGSGTETQYF. The CDR3 bases are TGCGCCAGCAGCCCATTTGAAGGGAGCGGGACAGAGACCCAGTACTTC.

V and J are TRBV7-9 and TRBJ2-1, with D possibly being TRBD2 (6 bases). Trimming took 1 base from V and 3 from J, leaving 10 bases between them. CDR1 is SEHNR and CDR2 is FQNEAQ in the germline V gene (reference sequence). The CDR3 consists of 15 residues. CDR3 in DNA: TGTGCCAGCAGCTTAGTTACTAGCAGCTACAATGAGCAGTTCTTC. Encoded protein: CASSLVTSSYNEQFF.

The rearrangement uses TRBV28 and TRBJ2-7; 15 bases match TRBD2. V was clipped by 4 bases and J by 4 bases; unmatched bases: 2. This CDR3 region has 15 residues. CDR1 MDHEN and CDR2 SYDVKM come from the germline V gene. In nucleotides, the CDR3 is TGTGCCAGCAGTTCGGGACTAGCGGGAGGTTACGAGCAGTACTTC. It translates to CASSSGLAGGYEQYF.

The chain employs TRBV15 and TRBJ2-1; TRBD2 matches 11 bases. The germline gives CDR1 LNHNV, CDR2 YYDKDF (reference sequence). The J segment lost 6 bases and the V segment lost 6 bases, leaving 4 bases of the junction unmatched. The CDR3 covers 14 residues. This CDR3 reads CATSTSGSLNEQFF. The CDR3 nucleotides are TGTGCCACCAGTACTAGCGGGAGCCTCAATGAGCAGTTCTTC.

V gene TRBV10-3 combines with J gene TRBJ2-3; D might be TRBD2 (6 bases). The length of the CDR3 is 15 residues. Germline lookup yields CDR1 ENHRY and CDR2 SYGVKD. V gave up 5 bases and J gave up 4 bases, with 16 bases separating them. The CDR3 DNA sequence: TGTGCCATCAGTAAAGGGTTGGGAGGACCAGATACGCAGTATTTT. Protein product: CAISKGLGGPDTQYF.

V gene TRBV5-8 combines with J gene TRBJ2-6; 7 positions match TRBD1. The CDR3 is 16 amino acids. V shed 4 bases and J 2 bases; nucleotides not matched to a gene: 6. CDR1 and CDR2 from the germline V gene are SGHTS and YDEGEE. CDR3 protein: CASSERGGAGANVLTF. As DNA, the CDR3 is TGTGCCAGCAGCGAGAGAGGGGGCGCTGGGGCCAACGTCCTGACTTTC.

The J gene is TRBJ2-7, the V gene TRBV6-1; tentative D call: TRBD2 (6 bases). Germline values: CDR1 MNHNS, CDR2 SASEGT. V was shortened by 2 bases and J by 10 bases, with 12 bases between the two germline ends. The CDR3 runs to 12 residues. The CDR3: CASSEPRRDQYF. CDR3 coding DNA: TGTGCCAGCAGTGAACCTAGGAGGGACCAGTACTTC.

A few counts support this clone. This chain connects TRBV29-1 to TRBJ1-3; the D gene is possibly TRBD1 (5 bases). The CDR3 totals 14 residues. Germline loops: CDR1 SQVTM, CDR2 ANQGSEA. V lost 6 bases, J lost 0 bases, and 12 bases lay in between. CDR3 in amino acids: CSVPPTDSGNTIYF. DNA of the CDR3: TGCAGCGTGCCACCGACAGACTCTGGAAACACCATATATTTT.

V usage is TRBV7-2 and J usage is TRBJ2-2; 8 bases agree with TRBD2. The CDR3 is 13 residues long. CDR1 and CDR2 from the germline V gene are SGHTA and FQGNSA. V lost 7 bases to trimming and J lost 6 bases; unmatched junction nucleotides: 4. The CDR3 loop is CASNSGLAGELFF. The CDR3 coding sequence is TGTGCCAGCAACTCGGGACTAGCCGGGGAGCTGTTTTTT.